Described below is a single T cell receptor (beta chain) sequence and its context. From germline, CDR1 is SGDLS and CDR2 YYNGEE. V lost 0 bases, J lost 5 bases, and 2 bases stayed unmatched. This CDR3 contains 15 residues. The data were obtained in a study of T cell changes during pregnancy in multiple sclerosis. The protocol was immunoSEQ multiplex PCR, while the TCRdb copy is restricted to in-frame clones and leaves out a portion. This table has approximately 46,000 clones, 91% appearing once. This TCR was recovered from a female donor with multiple sclerosis, enrolled in a pregnancy study. The sequencing here drew on CD8+ T cells from peripheral blood mononuclear cells, taken after pregnancy. The V gene is TRBV9, the J gene TRBJ2-1; 10 bases line up with TRBD2. This chain's CDR3 is CASSVGLAGDNEQFF. CDR3 bases: TGTGCCAGCAGCGTAGGGCTAGCGGGAGACAATGAGCAGTTCTTC. Together with reference TRBV9 and TRBJ2-1, the CDR3 gives the full variable domain: DSGVTQTPKHLITATGQRVTLRCSPRSGDLSVYWYQQSLDQGLQFLIQYYNGEERAKGNILERFSAQQFPDLHSELNLSSLELGDSALYFCASSVGLAGDNEQFFGPGTRLTVL.